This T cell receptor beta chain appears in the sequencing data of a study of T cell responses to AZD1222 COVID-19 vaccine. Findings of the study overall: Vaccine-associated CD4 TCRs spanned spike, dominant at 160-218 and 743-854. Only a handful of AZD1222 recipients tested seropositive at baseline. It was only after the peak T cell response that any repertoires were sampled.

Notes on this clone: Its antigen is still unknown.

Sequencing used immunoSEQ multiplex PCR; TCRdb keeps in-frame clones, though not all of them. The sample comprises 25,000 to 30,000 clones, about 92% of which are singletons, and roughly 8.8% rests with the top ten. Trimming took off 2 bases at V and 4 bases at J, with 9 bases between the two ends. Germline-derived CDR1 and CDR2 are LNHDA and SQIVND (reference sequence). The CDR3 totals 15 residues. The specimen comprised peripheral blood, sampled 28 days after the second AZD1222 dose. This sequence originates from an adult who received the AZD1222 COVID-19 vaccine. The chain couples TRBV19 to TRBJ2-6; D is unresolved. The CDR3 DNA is TGTGCCAGTAGTATAAGAGGTACCGGGGCCAACGTCCTGACTTTC. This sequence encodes CASSIRGTGANVLTF.